These 7 T cell receptor beta chains share one sample of origin, sequenced in a study of T cell responses to AZD1222 COVID-19 vaccine. Method: immunoSEQ multiplex PCR; TCRdb's copy keeps in-frame clones and lacks some. In the table there are approximately 140,000 clones, 80% to 95% of which are singletons. The sample consisted of peripheral blood, taken 28 days after the second AZD1222 dose. All receptors come from an adult who received the AZD1222 COVID-19 vaccine.

The CDR3 region has the DNA TGTGCCAGCAGCTCCGGGACTAGCGGAAGCACAGATACGCAGTATTTT. It translates to CASSSGTSGSTDTQYF. This chain links TRBV5-4 with TRBJ2-3; 11 bases agree with TRBD2. Germline CDR1 and CDR2: SGHNT and YYREEE (reference sequence). This CDR3 comprises 16 residues. J was trimmed by 0 bases and V by 3 bases; bases with no gene match: 3.

DNA of the CDR3: TGTGCCAGCAGCTCCCCCCGTTGGCAGGGAACAACTGGGGCCAACGTCCTGACTTTC. It translates to CASSSPRWQGTTGANVLTF. This chain links TRBV9 with TRBJ2-6; D possibly corresponds to TRBD1 (5 bases). Germline V lookup: CDR1 SGDLS, CDR2 YYNGEE. This CDR3 has 19 amino acids. Trimming took 4 bases from V and 2 from J, leaving 22 bases between them.

This chain links TRBV5-1 with TRBJ2-7; D gene ambiguous. Germline CDR1 and CDR2: SGHRS and YFSETQ. The CDR3 sequence is 13 residues long. The V gene lost 0 bases and the J gene lost 4 bases, with 8 bases spanning the gap. The CDR3 reads CASSLEGLYEQYF. Here the CDR3 DNA reads TGCGCCAGCAGCTTGGAGGGCTTATACGAGCAGTACTTC. Based on the CDR3 plus reference TRBV5-1 and TRBJ2-7, the full variable domain is KAGVTQTPRYLIKTRGQQVTLSCSPISGHRSVSWYQQTPGQGLQFLFEYFSETQRNKGNFPGRFSGRQFSNSRSEMNVSTLELGDSALYLCASSLEGLYEQYFGPGTRLTVT.

The J gene is TRBJ2-7, the V gene TRBV6-5, with 12 positions matching TRBD1. The germline V gene encodes CDR1 MNHEY and CDR2 SVGAGI. Trimming took 6 bases from V and 4 from J; bases not matched to a gene: 7. The CDR3 runs 15 residues. Here the CDR3 reads CASSPGQGAYYEQYF. The DNA of the CDR3 is TGTGCCAGCAGCCCGGGACAGGGGGCTTATTACGAGCAGTACTTC.

The chain couples TRBV19 to TRBJ1-5; a possible D gene is TRBD1 (5 bases). The CDR3 consists of 12 residues. V was cut by 6 bases and J by 6 bases, with 9 bases left in between. Germline V lookup: CDR1 LNHDA, CDR2 SQIVND (reference sequence). The CDR3 coding sequence is TGTGCCAGTAGGGGGCCCTCTCAGCCCCAGCATTTT. It codes for CASRGPSQPQHF.

In this sample, this clone turned up once. The chain uses TRBV5-8 and TRBJ1-3; unclear D gene. The germline V gene has CDR1 SGHTS and CDR2 YDEGEE. This CDR3 spans 16 amino acids. Deletions cut 0 bases from V and 0 bases from J, with 10 bases between. CDR3 amino acids: CASSLGRQNSGNTIYF. Here the CDR3 DNA reads TGTGCCAGCAGCTTGGGACGCCAGAACTCTGGAAACACCATATATTTT.

This clone was observed a few times. The CDR3 region is CASSPGGRDSNQPQHF. In DNA, the CDR3 is TGTGCCAGCAGTCCCGGGGGGAGGGATAGCAATCAGCCCCAGCATTTT. The rearrangement uses TRBV28 and TRBJ1-5, with D tentatively TRBD1 (5 bases). CDR1 is MDHEN, CDR2 SYDVKM, per germline. There are 16 residues in the CDR3. Trimming left V 5 bases short and J 0 bases short, with 14 bases between.